The rows below give T cell receptor beta chains drawn from one sample of a study of early T cells in non-severe SARS-CoV-2 infection. TCRdb independently ran MiXCR on the 5' RACE reads; one entry per CDR3 protein. The sample lists approximately 81,000 distinct CDR3 sequences, around 5.6% occurring once. Sequences were obtained from whole blood. These TCRs come from an adult who was a healthcare worker with PCR-confirmed SARS-CoV-2 infection or an uninfected control (not recorded which). Each CDR3 is given with its conserved first and last residue. The D gene is left open where the match is weak. Size is stated for part of the rows, as once, few or many counts, or as a class when the clone is expanded.

D: TRBD1; V: TRBV18; length: 14; size: .; J: TRBJ2-7; DNA: TGTGCCAGCTCACTACGGACAGGAGTCGAGGAGCAGTACTTC; CDR3: CASSLRTGVEEQYF
D: .; V: TRBV15; length: 15; size: few; J: TRBJ1-5; DNA: TGTGCCACCAGCAGAGAGAAACGGGGCAATCAGCCCCAGCATTTT; CDR3: CATSREKRGNQPQHF
D: .; V: TRBV27; length: 14; size: .; J: TRBJ2-7; DNA: TGTGCCAGCATCTCGACAGCCAGATCTTACGAGCAGTACTTC; CDR3: CASISTARSYEQYF
D: .; V: TRBV12-3/TRBV12-4; length: 16; size: .; J: TRBJ2-1; DNA: TGTGCCAGCAGTTGGCCTGGGACTTCCGCCGACAATGAGCAGTTCTTC; CDR3: CASSWPGTSADNEQFF
D: .; V: TRBV14; length: 13; size: few; J: TRBJ2-7; DNA: TGTGCCAGCAGCCATGGTACAGGGAGCGAGCAGTACTTC; CDR3: CASSHGTGSEQYF
D: .; V: TRBV10-2; length: 16; size: many; J: TRBJ1-5; DNA: TGCGCCAGCAGCCTAGAAGGGCCGGGTACCAATCAGCCCCAGCATTTT; CDR3: CASSLEGPGTNQPQHF
D: TRBD1; V: TRBV12-3/TRBV12-4; length: 15; size: many; J: TRBJ2-3; DNA: TGTGCCAGCACCAGAAGGACAGGGGCGACAGATACGCAGTATTTT; CDR3: CASTRRTGATDTQYF
D: TRBD1; V: TRBV5-1; length: 14; size: few; J: TRBJ2-5; DNA: TGCGCCAGCAGCTTACAGGGGGCCCAAGAGACCCAGTACTTC; CDR3: CASSLQGAQETQYF
D: TRBD1; V: TRBV7-9; length: 17; size: many; J: TRBJ1-6; DNA: TGTGCCAGCAGCCAAAGACAGGGTCCCTTTTATAATTCACCCCTCCACTTT; CDR3: CASSQRQGPFYNSPLHF
D: .; V: TRBV29-1; length: 12; size: many; J: TRBJ2-7; DNA: TGCAGCGTGGGGGAAGGGCCCTACGAGCAGTACTTC; CDR3: CSVGEGPYEQYF
D: .; V: TRBV5-1; length: 13; size: many; J: TRBJ1-1; DNA: TGCGCCAGCAGCTCCAGGGAGAACACTGAAGCTTTCTTT; CDR3: CASSSRENTEAFF
D: .; V: TRBV7-9; length: 15; size: many; J: TRBJ2-3; DNA: TGTGCCAGCAGCTCGCGGACATCTAGCACAGATACGCAGTATTTT; CDR3: CASSSRTSSTDTQYF
D: .; V: TRBV10-1; length: 14; size: few; J: TRBJ1-6; DNA: TGCGCCAGCAGTGAGAGAGGGGGGCGGGCACCCCTCCACTTT; CDR3: CASSERGGRAPLHF
D: TRBD1; V: TRBV2; length: 15; size: many; J: TRBJ2-1; DNA: TGTGCCAGCAGTGAAGGACAGGGGCCCTACAATGAGCAGTTCTTC; CDR3: CASSEGQGPYNEQFF
D: TRBD2; V: TRBV5-5; length: 16; size: many; J: TRBJ2-1; DNA: TGTGCCAGCAGCTTGGCCCCCAGCGGGAGGGGGAATGAGCAGTTCTTC; CDR3: CASSLAPSGRGNEQFF
D: TRBD1; V: TRBV19; length: 17; size: few; J: TRBJ1-5; DNA: TGTGCCAGTAGTATAAATCCGGGACAGGGCAGCAATCAGCCCCAGCATTTT; CDR3: CASSINPGQGSNQPQHF
D: .; V: TRBV20-1; length: 14; size: .; J: TRBJ1-2; DNA: TGCAGTCCACAACGGGCCGTAGCTAACTATGGCTACACCTTC; CDR3: CSPQRAVANYGYTF
D: .; V: TRBV6-2/TRBV6-3; length: 16; size: .; J: TRBJ2-7; DNA: TGTGCCAGCAGTTACTCCCGGGGGCGCCTCTTCTACGAGCAGTACTTC; CDR3: CASSYSRGRLFYEQYF
D: .; V: TRBV5-5; length: 13; size: few; J: TRBJ1-2; DNA: TGTGCCAGCAGCTTGGGGACGGACTATGGCTACACCTTC; CDR3: CASSLGTDYGYTF
D: .; V: TRBV6-1; length: 13; size: .; J: TRBJ1-6; DNA: TGTGCCAGCGGAGCGGGGGGGAATTCACCCCTCCACTTT; CDR3: CASGAGGNSPLHF
D: .; V: TRBV20-1; length: 15; size: few; J: TRBJ1-1; DNA: TGCAGTGCTACCGACGGGACTTACCTGAACACTGAAGCTTTCTTT; CDR3: CSATDGTYLNTEAFF
D: TRBD2; V: TRBV7-8; length: 17; size: many; J: TRBJ2-3; DNA: TGTGCCAGCAGCTTAGGGGGACTAGCGGGAGTCACAGATACGCAGTATTTT; CDR3: CASSLGGLAGVTDTQYF
D: .; V: TRBV19; length: 15; size: few; J: TRBJ2-5; DNA: TGTGCCAGTAGTATTCCAGGGAAGCCCCCGGAGACCCAGTACTTC; CDR3: CASSIPGKPPETQYF
D: TRBD1; V: TRBV28; length: 14; size: few; J: TRBJ1-6; DNA: TGTGCCAGCAGTTTCAGGGGGCGACAATCACCCCTCCACTTT; CDR3: CASSFRGRQSPLHF
D: TRBD2; V: TRBV20-1; length: 14; size: .; J: TRBJ2-3; DNA: TGCAGTGCCCGACTAGCGGGAGGGTCAGATACGCAGTATTTT; CDR3: CSARLAGGSDTQYF
D: TRBD2; V: TRBV7-2; length: 15; size: .; J: TRBJ2-7; DNA: TGTGCCAGCAGCACCACCGGGACTACCACCTACGAGCAGTACTTC; CDR3: CASSTTGTTTYEQYF
D: .; V: TRBV5-1; length: 16; size: .; J: TRBJ2-3; DNA: TGCGCCAGCAGCAAGGACGTCGGTATCTCCACAGATACGCAGTATTTT; CDR3: CASSKDVGISTDTQYF
D: TRBD2; V: TRBV12-3/TRBV12-4; length: 16; size: .; J: TRBJ2-1; DNA: TGTGCCAGCAGCCGCTCCCTTGGACTAGCGGGAAATGAGCAGTTCTTC; CDR3: CASSRSLGLAGNEQFF
D: TRBD2; V: TRBV2; length: 19; size: many; J: TRBJ2-1; DNA: TGTGCCAGCATTGCCCGGACAGGGGGACTAGCGGGAGGTTTCAATGAGCAGTTCTTC; CDR3: CASIARTGGLAGGFNEQFF
D: .; V: TRBV9; length: 14; size: few; J: TRBJ2-2; DNA: TGTGCCAGCAGCCCCAACATTAACACCGGGGAGCTGTTTTTT; CDR3: CASSPNINTGELFF
D: TRBD2; V: TRBV5-1; length: 15; size: few; J: TRBJ2-7; DNA: TGCGCCAGCAGCTTCACTAGCGGTTCAGCCTACGAGCAGTACTTC; CDR3: CASSFTSGSAYEQYF
D: .; V: TRBV28; length: 14; size: .; J: TRBJ2-7; DNA: TGTGCCAGCAGTTTGAGACCGACTGTGTACGAGCAGTACTTC; CDR3: CASSLRPTVYEQYF
D: .; V: TRBV7-4; length: 8; size: many; J: TRBJ2-1; DNA: TGTGCCAGCAGCTTTCAGTTCTTC; CDR3: CASSFQFF
D: .; V: TRBV4-1; length: 13; size: few; J: TRBJ2-7; DNA: TGCGCCAGCAGCCCCGGGACAAACTACGAGCAGTACTTC; CDR3: CASSPGTNYEQYF
D: .; V: TRBV2; length: 14; size: .; J: TRBJ2-1; DNA: TGTGCCAGCAGTCTCGAGTGGGGAAGTGATGAGCAGTTCTTC; CDR3: CASSLEWGSDEQFF
D: .; V: TRBV5-8; length: 14; size: .; J: TRBJ2-7; DNA: TGTGCCAGCAGCTTGGTTGGCATCTCCTACGAGCAGTACTTC; CDR3: CASSLVGISYEQYF
D: TRBD1; V: TRBV29-1; length: 14; size: few; J: TRBJ1-1; DNA: TGCAGCGGTTCCGTCGGGACAGGACACACTGAAGCTTTCTTT; CDR3: CSGSVGTGHTEAFF
D: .; V: TRBV18; length: 16; size: .; J: TRBJ2-4; DNA: TGTGCCAGCTCACCATTCGGGTCCCTAGCCAAAAACATTCAGTACTTC; CDR3: CASSPFGSLAKNIQYF
D: TRBD2; V: TRBV20-1; length: 13; size: .; J: TRBJ2-5; DNA: TGCAGTGCTAGAGATACTAGCGGAGGTCTCCAGTACTTC; CDR3: CSARDTSGGLQYF